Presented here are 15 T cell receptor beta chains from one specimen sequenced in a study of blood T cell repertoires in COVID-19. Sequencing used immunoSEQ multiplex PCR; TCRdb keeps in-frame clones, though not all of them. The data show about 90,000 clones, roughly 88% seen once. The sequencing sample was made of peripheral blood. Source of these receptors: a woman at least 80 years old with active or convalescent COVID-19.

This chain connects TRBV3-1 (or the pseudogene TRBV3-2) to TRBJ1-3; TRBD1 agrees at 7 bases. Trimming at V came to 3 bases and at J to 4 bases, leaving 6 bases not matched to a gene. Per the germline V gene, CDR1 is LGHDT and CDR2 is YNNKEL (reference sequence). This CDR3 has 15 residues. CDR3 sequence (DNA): TGTGCCAGCAGCCACGGCAGGGGGTCCGGAAACACCATATATTTT. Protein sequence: CASSHGRGSGNTIYF.

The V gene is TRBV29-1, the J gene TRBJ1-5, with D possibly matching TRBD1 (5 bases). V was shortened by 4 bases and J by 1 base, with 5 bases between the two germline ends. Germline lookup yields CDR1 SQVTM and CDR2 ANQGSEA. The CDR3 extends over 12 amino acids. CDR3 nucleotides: TGCAGCGTTGGGGGCAGCAATCAGCCCCAGCATTTT. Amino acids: CSVGGSNQPQHF.

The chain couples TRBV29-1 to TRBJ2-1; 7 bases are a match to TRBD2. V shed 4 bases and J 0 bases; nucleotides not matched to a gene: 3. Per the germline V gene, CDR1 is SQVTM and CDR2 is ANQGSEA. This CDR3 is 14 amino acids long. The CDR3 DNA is TGCAGCGTTGCTTCTAGCGGCTCCTACAATGAGCAGTTCTTC. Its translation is CSVASSGSYNEQFF.

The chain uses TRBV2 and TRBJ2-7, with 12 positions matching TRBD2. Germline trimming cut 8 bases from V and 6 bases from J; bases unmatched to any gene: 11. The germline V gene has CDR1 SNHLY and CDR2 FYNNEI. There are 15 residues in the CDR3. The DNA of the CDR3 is TGTGCCAGCGCTAGCGGGAGGGCCCAGGTTAGCGAGCAGTACTTC. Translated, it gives CASASGRAQVSEQYF. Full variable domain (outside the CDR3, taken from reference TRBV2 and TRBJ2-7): EPEVTQTPSHQVTQMGQEVILRCVPISNHLYFYWYRQILGQKVEFLVSFYNNEISEKSEIFDDQFSVERPDGSNFTLKIRSTKLEDSAMYFCASASGRAQVSEQYFGPGTRLTVT.

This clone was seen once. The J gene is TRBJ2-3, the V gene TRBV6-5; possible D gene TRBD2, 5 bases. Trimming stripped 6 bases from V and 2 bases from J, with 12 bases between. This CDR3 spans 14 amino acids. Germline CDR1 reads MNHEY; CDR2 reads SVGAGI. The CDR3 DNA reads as TGTGCCAGCAGCCGGGGTGGGGACACAGATACGCAGTATTTT. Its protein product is CASSRGGDTDTQYF.

The CDR3 here is CASIGLVNTGELFF. For the CDR3, the DNA is TGTGCCAGCATCGGACTGGTTAACACCGGGGAGCTGTTTTTT. The chain couples TRBV7-8 to TRBJ2-2, with D perhaps matching TRBD2 (5 bases). Germline V CDR1 and CDR2: SGHVS, FQNEAQ. The length of the CDR3 is 14 residues. Deletions cut 7 bases from V and 2 bases from J, with 11 bases between.

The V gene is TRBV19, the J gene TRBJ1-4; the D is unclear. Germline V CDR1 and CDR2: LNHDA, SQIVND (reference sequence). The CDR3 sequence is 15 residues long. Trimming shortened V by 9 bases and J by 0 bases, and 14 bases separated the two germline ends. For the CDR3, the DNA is TGTGCCAGCCGGGAGAGGCGAACAACTAATGAAAAACTGTTTTTT. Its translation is CASRERRTTNEKLFF.

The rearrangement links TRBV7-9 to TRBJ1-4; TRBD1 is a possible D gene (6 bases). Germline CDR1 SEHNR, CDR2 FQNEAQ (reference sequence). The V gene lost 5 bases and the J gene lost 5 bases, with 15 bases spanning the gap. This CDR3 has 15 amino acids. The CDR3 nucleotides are TGTGCCAGCAGCACCGGACAGCACCAGAATGAAAAACTGTTTTTT. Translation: CASSTGQHQNEKLFF. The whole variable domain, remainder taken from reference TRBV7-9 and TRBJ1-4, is DTGVSQNPRHKITKRGQNVTFRCDPISEHNRLYWYRQTLGQGPEFLTYFQNEAQLEKSRLLSDRFSAERPKGSFSTLEIQRTEQGDSAMYLCASSTGQHQNEKLFFGSGTQLSVL.

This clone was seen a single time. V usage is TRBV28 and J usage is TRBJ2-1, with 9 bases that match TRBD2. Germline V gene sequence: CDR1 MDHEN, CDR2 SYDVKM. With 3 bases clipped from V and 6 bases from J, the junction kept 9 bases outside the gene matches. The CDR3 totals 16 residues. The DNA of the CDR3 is TGTGCCAGCAGTTTCCTTCGCGGGAGGGCCAGCAATGAGCAGTTCTTC. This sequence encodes CASSFLRGRASNEQFF.

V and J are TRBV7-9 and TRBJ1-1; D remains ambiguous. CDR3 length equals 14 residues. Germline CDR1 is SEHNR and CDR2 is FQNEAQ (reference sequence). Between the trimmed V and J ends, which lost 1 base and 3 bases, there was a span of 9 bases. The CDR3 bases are TGTGCCAGCAGCTTAGGGGCCGTCGACACTGAAGCTTTCTTT. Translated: CASSLGAVDTEAFF.

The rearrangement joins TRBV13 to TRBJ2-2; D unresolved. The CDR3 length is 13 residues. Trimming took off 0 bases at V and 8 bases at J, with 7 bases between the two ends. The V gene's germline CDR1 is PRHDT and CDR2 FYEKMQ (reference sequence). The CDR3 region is CASSLGSVGELFF. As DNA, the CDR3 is TGTGCCAGCAGCTTAGGTTCAGTTGGGGAGCTGTTTTTT. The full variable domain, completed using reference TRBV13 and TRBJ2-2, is AAGVIQSPRHLIKEKRETATLKCYPIPRHDTVYWYQQGPGQDPQFLISFYEKMQSDKGSIPDRFSAQQFSDYHSELNMSSLELGDSALYFCASSLGSVGELFFGEGSRLTVL.

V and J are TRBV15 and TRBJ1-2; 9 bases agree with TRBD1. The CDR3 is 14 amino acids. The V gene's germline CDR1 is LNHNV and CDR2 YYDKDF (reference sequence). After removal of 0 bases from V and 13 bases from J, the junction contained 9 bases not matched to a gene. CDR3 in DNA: TGTGCCACCAGCAGAGATGAGGGACAGGGAAAACGCACCTTC. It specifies CATSRDEGQGKRTF.

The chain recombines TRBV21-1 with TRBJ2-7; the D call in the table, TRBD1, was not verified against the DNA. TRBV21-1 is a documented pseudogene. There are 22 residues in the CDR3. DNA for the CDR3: TGTGCCAGCAGCAAAGAAGTGACACGGGGGCAGGGGGCTCTTAAAGGGTATTACGAGCAGTACTTC. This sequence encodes CASSKEVTRGQGALKGYYEQYF.

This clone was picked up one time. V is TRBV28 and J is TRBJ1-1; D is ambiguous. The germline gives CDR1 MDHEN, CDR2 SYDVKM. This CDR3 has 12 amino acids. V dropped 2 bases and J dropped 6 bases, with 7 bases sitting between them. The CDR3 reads CASSLMGPEAFF. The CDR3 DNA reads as TGTGCCAGCAGTTTAATGGGCCCTGAAGCTTTCTTT.

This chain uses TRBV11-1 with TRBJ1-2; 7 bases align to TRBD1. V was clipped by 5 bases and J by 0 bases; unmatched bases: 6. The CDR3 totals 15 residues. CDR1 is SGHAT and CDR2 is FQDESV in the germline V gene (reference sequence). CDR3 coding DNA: TGTGCCAGCAGCGACAGACAGGGACCTAACTATGGCTACACCTTC. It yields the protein CASSDRQGPNYGYTF.